One sample yielded the 6 T cell receptor beta chains listed below, sequenced in a study of beta chain features in type 1 diabetes. Study results and limitations: Moderate but significant shortening of TCRB CDR3s was recorded in all four CD4+ subsets from Type 1 diabetes patients.

Their antigen targets remain unknown. The study reverse transcribed the entire isolated RNA, so it sequenced expressed TCRB transcripts. TCRdb's table, derived via immunoSEQ multiplex PCR, lists solely in-frame clones and lacks some. The repertoire includes 300,000 or so clones, roughly 13% of them detected once, and about 0.015% sits in the top ten. The sample taken for sequencing was naive CD4+ T cells from blood. The source is a woman between 18 and 29 years old with type 1 diabetes.

The V and J genes are TRBV5-4 and TRBJ2-7; 8 bases are a match to TRBD2. The CDR3 sequence is 16 residues long. The germline CDR1 and CDR2 sequences are SGHNT and YYREEE (reference sequence). J gave up 7 bases and V 4 bases, and 16 bases lay outside the gene matches. CDR3 sequence: CASSRTPTGGDDEQYF. CDR3 nucleotide sequence: TGTGCCAGCAGCCGGACCCCAACGGGAGGGGATGATGAGCAGTACTTC.

The chain links TRBV7-2 to TRBJ2-7; D might be TRBD1 (6 bases). Germline CDR1 and CDR2: SGHTA and FQGNSA. This CDR3 is 16 amino acids long. Trimming cost V 3 bases and J 3 bases, with 18 bases left between them. The CDR3 loop reads CASSFKTGSWSYEQYF. As DNA, the CDR3 is TGTGCCAGCAGCTTTAAAACAGGGAGTTGGAGCTACGAGCAGTACTTC. Full variable domain (outside the CDR3, taken from reference TRBV7-2 and TRBJ2-7): GAGVSQSPSNKVTEKGKDVELRCDPISGHTALYWYRQSLGQGLEFLIYFQGNSAPDKSGLPSDRFSAERTGGSVSTLTIQRTQQEDSAVYLCASSFKTGSWSYEQYFGPGTRLTVT.

The V gene is TRBV20-1, the J gene TRBJ1-2; D unresolved. The CDR3 is made up of 10 amino acids. V was trimmed by 5 bases and J by 10 bases, leaving 11 bases between them. CDR1 DFQATT and CDR2 SNEGSKA come from the germline V gene (reference sequence). The CDR3 coding sequence is TGCAGTGCTGGCCCCAGGCCCTACACCTTC. Amino acid sequence: CSAGPRPYTF.

The chain is built from TRBV29-1 and TRBJ2-3, with 10 bases that match TRBD2. Germline lookup yields CDR1 SQVTM and CDR2 ANQGSEA. The CDR3 runs 16 residues. The junction had 10 bases not matched to a gene; V was cut back by 4 bases and J by 3 bases. CDR3 DNA: TGCAGCGTTGGGGCGAGCGGGAGGGCCGTTACAGATACGCAGTATTTT. Translating it yields CSVGASGRAVTDTQYF.

The chain is built from TRBV10-3 and TRBJ2-2, with a possible D match to TRBD2 (6 bases). CDR3 size: 15 residues. Trimming took 6 bases from V and 0 from J, leaving 11 bases between them. Per germline, CDR1 ENHRY and CDR2 SYGVKD. The CDR3 loop reads CAIRNGTANTGELFF. The CDR3 DNA is TGTGCCATCAGAAACGGGACTGCGAACACCGGGGAGCTGTTTTTT.

This clone was seen a few times. V gene TRBV7-2 combines with J gene TRBJ2-1; 10 bases fit TRBD2. The germline CDR1 and CDR2 sequences are SGHTA and FQGNSA. Trimming cost V 5 bases and J 14 bases; bases outside gene matches: 21. The CDR3 has 17 amino acids. The CDR3 DNA reads as TGTGCCAGCAGCCCACACGCGGGGACTAGCGCCTCCCTCGGGGAGTTCTTC. It encodes CASSPHAGTSASLGEFF.